The 5 T cell receptor beta chains in this list originate from one sample, sequenced in a study of technical replicates of blood from several donors. Sequenced by immunoSEQ multiplex PCR; TCRdb stores in-frame clones only, minus some. The data show over 75,000 clones, approximately 95% seen once. Sequencing was done on a sample of T cells isolated from PBMCs. These receptors were taken from a human donor in good health.

The chain joins TRBV28 to TRBJ1-2; weak D call: TRBD1 (5 bases). Per the germline V gene, CDR1 is MDHEN and CDR2 is SYDVKM. Trimming left V 2 bases short and J 4 bases short, with 11 bases between. The CDR3 has 14 amino acids. This CDR3 is CASSLVSGGYGYTF. As DNA, the CDR3 is TGTGCCAGCAGTTTAGTCTCGGGGGGCTATGGCTACACCTTC.

CDR3 sequence: CASSIQRPYNEQFF. The CDR3, as DNA: TGTGCCAGTAGTATCCAGCGACCTTACAATGAGCAGTTCTTC. The chain couples TRBV19 to TRBJ2-1; D gene unclear. The germline V and J ends were trimmed by 3 bases and 4 bases, with 10 bases remaining between them. Germline CDR1 LNHDA, CDR2 SQIVND (reference sequence). The CDR3 totals 14 residues. Drawing the rest from reference TRBV19 and TRBJ2-1, the complete variable domain is DGGITQSPKYLFRKEGQNVTLSCEQNLNHDAMYWYRQDPGQGLRLIYYSQIVNDFQKGDIAEGYSVSREKKESFPLTVTSAQKNPTAFYLCASSIQRPYNEQFFGPGTRLTVL.

V usage is TRBV7-9 and J usage is TRBJ2-7, with no clear D. Germline V gene sequence: CDR1 SEHNR, CDR2 FQNEAQ (reference sequence). The CDR3 totals 12 residues. Trimming removed 1 base at V and 5 bases at J, with 6 bases between. The CDR3 DNA follows: TGTGCCAGCAGCTTAGTAGGAGACGAGCAGTACTTC. Amino acids: CASSLVGDEQYF.

The V call is TRBV15, the J call TRBJ2-7, with no clear D. The CDR3 consists of 15 residues. The ends were cut back, 5 bases at V and 3 bases at J, with 17 bases in the middle. Germline CDR1 reads LNHNV; CDR2 reads YYDKDF (reference sequence). This chain's CDR3 is CATSGDPGYVYEQYF. CDR3 sequence (DNA): TGTGCCACCAGCGGTGATCCAGGATACGTCTACGAGCAGTACTTC.

The chain carries TRBV28 and TRBJ2-7, with D perhaps matching TRBD2 (5 bases). The CDR3 covers 14 residues. The ends were cut back, 5 bases at V and 2 bases at J, with 13 bases in the middle. The germline V gene has CDR1 MDHEN and CDR2 SYDVKM. The CDR3 here is CASSRRTSTYEQYF. Here the CDR3 DNA reads TGTGCCAGCAGTCGGCGGACTTCTACCTACGAGCAGTACTTC.